The text below deals with one TCR beta chain. Its antigen is unknown. The germline V gene has CDR1 SGHDT and CDR2 YYEEEE. V lost 0 bases and J lost 10, with 8 bases in between. The CDR3 has 12 residues. The data stem from a study of T cell repertoires in cytomegalovirus infection. About the research overall: HLA-B-restricted CMV epitopes that are well studied were used alongside recently identified HLA-C-restricted ones. It can be stated that public TCR beta signatures indicated CMV infection as well as a matching HLA type. General study findings and limits: Identification of carriers of CMV plus the relevant HLA was performed using cumulative public TCR beta family frequency.

TCRdb itself ran the reads through MiXCR, one entry per CDR3 protein. Here the sample spans fewer than 950,000 distinct CDR3 sequences, 32% being singletons. Source: cultured CD8+ T cells from PBMCs, taken from culture after CMV antigen stimulation. The rearrangement joins TRBV5-6 to TRBJ2-1; D is unresolved. The origin of this receptor is a human donor in good health (CMV status not recorded). Some clones in this sample may be carry-over from other donors' samples. As DNA, the CDR3 is TGTGCCAGCAGCTTGGGAATCGAGGAGCAGTTCTTC. Its translation: CASSLGIEEQFF.